A single sample is the source of the 13 T cell receptor beta chains below, sequenced in a study of cytomegalovirus exposure and HLA in healthy donors. Primers included in the PCR were 60 Vbeta and 13 Jbeta primers. Repertoires were generated with immunoSEQ multiplex PCR, while TCRdb's copy carries only in-frame clones and drops some. The data contain some 180,000 clones, 76% of them seen just once; the ten biggest clones take up 2% to 2.5%. Sequenced: PBMCs. All receptors derive from a woman in her thirties in good health and CMV-seropositive.

The chain joins TRBV19 to TRBJ2-7; TRBD2 matches at 12 bases. This CDR3 contains 17 residues. Germline assignment: CDR1 LNHDA and CDR2 SQIVND (reference sequence). Trimming took 5 bases from V and 2 from J; bases not matched to a gene: 10. The CDR3 coding sequence is TGTGCCAGTAGTCTTACTAGCGGGGGGTCTTATACCTACGAGCAGTACTTC. This gives the protein CASSLTSGGSYTYEQYF.

The chain links TRBV28 to TRBJ1-5; no definite D call. The V gene lost 5 bases and the J gene lost 5 bases, with 7 bases spanning the gap. The CDR3 covers 12 residues. Germline CDR1 MDHEN, CDR2 SYDVKM. This CDR3 reads CASSGADQPQHF. Here the CDR3 DNA reads TGTGCCAGCAGTGGAGCAGATCAGCCCCAGCATTTT.

The chain has TRBV2 and TRBJ1-2; D might be TRBD1 (5 bases). Germline V lookup: CDR1 SNHLY, CDR2 FYNNEI. The CDR3 has 12 residues. Trimming cost V 8 bases and J 3 bases, with 10 bases left between them. CDR3 in DNA: TGTGCCAGCGGGGGGGACTACTATGGCTACACCTTC. Translation gives CASGGDYYGYTF.

Of note for this clone: Other DNA sequences within the sample encode an identical CDR3. The chain has TRBV6-4 and TRBJ2-2; D unclear. The CDR3 covers 13 residues. Germline CDR1 MRHNA, CDR2 SNTAGT. With 0 bases removed from V and 4 bases from J, the gap between germline ends came to 3 bases. The CDR3 region is CASSDSSTGELFF. DNA for the CDR3: TGTGCCAGCAGTGACTCTAGCACCGGGGAGCTGTTTTTT.

CDR3 sequence reads: CASSRTDNSPLHF. DNA for the CDR3: TGTGCCAGTAGCAGGACAGATAATTCACCCCTCCACTTT. This sequence joins TRBV19 and TRBJ1-6; tentative D call: TRBD1 (6 bases). CDR3 length: 13 residues. V shed 6 bases and J shed 5 bases, with 8 bases lying between them. CDR1 LNHDA and CDR2 SQIVND come from the germline V gene (reference sequence). Full variable domain (rest looked up from reference TRBV19 and TRBJ1-6): DGGITQSPKYLFRKEGQNVTLSCEQNLNHDAMYWYRQDPGQGLRLIYYSQIVNDFQKGDIAEGYSVSREKKESFPLTVTSAQKNPTAFYLCASSRTDNSPLHFGNGTRLTVT.

V usage is TRBV9 and J usage is TRBJ2-1; TRBD2 matches at 10 bases. V shed 4 bases and J 8 bases; nucleotides not matched to a gene: 9. CDR1 and CDR2 from the germline V gene are SGDLS and YYNGEE. The CDR3 extends over 15 amino acids. Written as DNA, the CDR3 is TGTGCCAGCAGCCCGTTAGCGGGGGGAGTCGATGAGCAGTTCTTC. This gives the protein CASSPLAGGVDEQFF.

V is TRBV14 and J is TRBJ2-3, with D maybe TRBD1 (6 bases). Trimming pared 1 base from V and 4 bases from J, leaving 9 bases between. Germline-derived CDR1 and CDR2 are SGHDN and FVKESK. The CDR3 is made up of 14 amino acids. The CDR3: CASSQARGADTQYF. CDR3 in DNA: TGTGCCAGCAGCCAAGCCAGGGGAGCAGATACGCAGTATTTT.

The chain carries TRBV19 and TRBJ1-5; the match to TRBD1 covers 10 bases. Germline loops: CDR1 LNHDA, CDR2 SQIVND (reference sequence). J was trimmed by 5 bases and V by 5 bases; bases with no gene match: 3. The length of the CDR3 is 14 residues. The CDR3 DNA reads as TGTGCCAGTAGTGCCGGGACAGGGGATCAGCCCCAGCATTTT. It translates to CASSAGTGDQPQHF.

This sequence joins TRBV7-3 and TRBJ2-1, with D unresolved. Trimming removed 0 bases from V and 7 bases from J, with 10 bases in between. Germline CDR1 is SGHTA and CDR2 is FQGTGA. The CDR3 consists of 14 residues. CDR3 sequence reads: CASSLTGWVNEQFF. Here the CDR3 DNA reads TGTGCCAGCAGCTTAACGGGCTGGGTAAATGAGCAGTTCTTC.

This CDR3 reads CAIRGQGDNQPQHF. DNA for the CDR3: TGTGCCATCAGGGGACAGGGGGACAATCAGCCCCAGCATTTT. This chain joins TRBV10-3 and TRBJ1-5, with 11 bases matching TRBD1. The ends lost 6 bases at V and 3 bases at J; junction bases unmatched: 1. This CDR3 is 14 amino acids long. CDR1 and CDR2 from the germline V gene are ENHRY and SYGVKD.

The genes are TRBV4-3 and TRBJ2-7, with no clear D. Germline V lookup: CDR1 LGHNA, CDR2 YSLEER. The CDR3 sequence is 14 residues long. Trimming cost V 1 base and J 4 bases, with 11 bases left between them. CDR3 sequence reads: CASSQAPGRYEQYF. The CDR3, as DNA: TGCGCCAGCAGCCAAGCCCCGGGTAGGTACGAGCAGTACTTC.

This clone was detected only a few times. The chain uses TRBV11-3 and TRBJ2-1; weak D call: TRBD2 (7 bases). The length of the CDR3 is 15 residues. The V and J ends lost 5 bases and 4 bases respectively, with 15 bases between them. Looked up from germline, CDR1 is SGHNT and CDR2 is YENEEA. CDR3 in DNA: TGTGCCAGCAGCCTGGGGGGGGCCAGATACAATGAGCAGTTCTTC. Translating gives CASSLGGARYNEQFF.

This rearrangement joins TRBV11-3 to TRBJ2-5, with TRBD2 matching 8 bases. CDR1 and CDR2 (germline): SGHNT, YENEEA. The CDR3 is made up of 17 amino acids. V lost 5 bases and J lost 0; bases outside the gene matches: 11. The CDR3 DNA sequence: TGTGCCAGCAGCGACCGGGGGGGGGAAAGGTACCAAGAGACCCAGTACTTC. Its translation is CASSDRGGERYQETQYF.